Listed here is a single TCR beta chain. The antigen this receptor binds is unknown. No base qualities exist here, and no much larger clone lies one base off it. This entry comes from a study of T cell changes during pregnancy in multiple sclerosis (dated by TCRdb to between 2019 and 2020). Study-level background: The study looked at changes in the T cell repertoire across pregnancy in women with multiple sclerosis.

The library was made by the immunoSEQ multiplex PCR assay. Entries here come from immuneACCESS through TCRdb and include only in-frame sequences with V and J called. Some clones fail to appear in such tables; in the studies checked, an unresolved V gene covers under half of the shortfall, and the cause of the remainder is unknown. This sample gives about 64,000 clones in total; less than 95% of them show up just once. The ten largest clones represent about 2.1% of the sample. CDR1 ENHRY and CDR2 SYGVKD were looked up in the germline V gene. The CDR3 contains 16 residues, cysteine and phenylalanine counted. The kept DNA is CDR3 alone, 48 bases in frame from the first base. Relative to germline, V is missing 0 bases and J is missing 8 bases, with 12 bases of the junction outside any gene match.

The sequence is built from TRBV10-3 and TRBJ1-2; TRBD1 aligns with 7 central bases. The sequencing used peripheral blood, collected in the second trimester of pregnancy. The TCR was taken from a female donor in good health, enrolled as a control in a pregnancy study. The CDR3 region: CAISESDRTGSRGYTF. DNA sequence: TGTGCCATCAGTGAGTCGGACAGGACAGGATCGAGGGGCTACACCTTC.